This T cell receptor beta chain was recovered during a study of T cell responses to AZD1222 COVID-19 vaccine. CDR1 is DFQATT, CDR2 SNEGSKA, per germline (reference sequence). This CDR3 is 11 amino acids long. The V and J ends lost 3 bases and 4 bases respectively, with 7 bases between them. Only in-frame clones appear in the TCRdb table, and some are missing; sequencing was by immunoSEQ multiplex PCR. The table includes some 150,000 clones, roughly 88% detected once. The source of this sequence is an adult in good health. The sample here was peripheral blood, taken on day 0 of MenACWY control vaccination. The chain links TRBV20-1 to TRBJ2-7; no definite D call. CDR3 protein: CSASSAYEQYF. CDR3 nucleotides: TGCAGTGCTAGCTCCGCGTACGAGCAGTACTTC.